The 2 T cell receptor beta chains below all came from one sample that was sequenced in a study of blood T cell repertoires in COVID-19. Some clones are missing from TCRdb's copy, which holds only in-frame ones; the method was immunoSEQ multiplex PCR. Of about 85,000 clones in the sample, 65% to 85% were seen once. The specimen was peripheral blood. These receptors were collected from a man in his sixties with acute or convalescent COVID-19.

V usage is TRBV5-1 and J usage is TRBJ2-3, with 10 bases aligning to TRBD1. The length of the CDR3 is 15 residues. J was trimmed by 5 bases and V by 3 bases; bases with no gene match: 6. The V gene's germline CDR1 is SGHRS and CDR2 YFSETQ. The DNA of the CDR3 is TGCGCCAGCAGCTGGGGGACAGGGGAAGGAGATACGCAGTATTTT. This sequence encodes CASSWGTGEGDTQYF.

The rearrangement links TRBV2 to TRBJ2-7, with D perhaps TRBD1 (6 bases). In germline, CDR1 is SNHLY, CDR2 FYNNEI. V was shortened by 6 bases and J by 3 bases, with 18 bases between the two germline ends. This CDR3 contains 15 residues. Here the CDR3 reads CASRTLQGNDYEQYF. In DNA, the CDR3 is TGTGCCAGCAGGACCCTTCAGGGGAATGACTACGAGCAGTACTTC.